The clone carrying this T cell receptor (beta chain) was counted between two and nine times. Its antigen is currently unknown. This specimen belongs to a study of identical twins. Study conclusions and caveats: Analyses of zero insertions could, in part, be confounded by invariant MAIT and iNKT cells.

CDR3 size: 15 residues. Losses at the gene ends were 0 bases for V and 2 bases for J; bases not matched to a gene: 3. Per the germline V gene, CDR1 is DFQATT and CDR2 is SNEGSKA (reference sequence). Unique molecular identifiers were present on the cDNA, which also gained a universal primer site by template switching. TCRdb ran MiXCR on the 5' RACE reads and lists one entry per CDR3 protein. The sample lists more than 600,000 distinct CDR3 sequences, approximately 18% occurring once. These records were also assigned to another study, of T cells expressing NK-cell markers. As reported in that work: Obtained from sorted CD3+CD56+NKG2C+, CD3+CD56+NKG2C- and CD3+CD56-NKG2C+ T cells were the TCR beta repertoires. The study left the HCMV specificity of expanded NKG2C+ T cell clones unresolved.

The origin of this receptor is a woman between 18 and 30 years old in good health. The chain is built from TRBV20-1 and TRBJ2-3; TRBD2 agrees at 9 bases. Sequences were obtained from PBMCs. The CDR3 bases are TGCAGTGCTAGAGAGAGCGGGGGGTACACAGATACGCAGTATTTT. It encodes CSARESGGYTDTQYF.